This T cell receptor (beta chain) appears in the sequencing data of a study of preoperative IRX-2 immunotherapy in early breast cancer. Clones were read by immunoSEQ multiplex PCR, and TCRdb kept only the in-frame ones, dropping some. The table has approximately 24,000 clones, more than 80% seen once. Treatment described: preoperative locoregional IRX-2 cytokine immunotherapy. Patients received preoperative, locoregional IRX-2 cytokine immunotherapy in a phase Ib study. Germline CDR1 and CDR2: MNHNS and SASEGT. The CDR3 has 13 residues. The germline V and J ends were trimmed by 3 bases and 8 bases, with 13 bases remaining between them.

This rearrangement joins TRBV6-1 to TRBJ1-2; D unclear. The specimen comprised tumor tissue, sampled after IRX-2 immunotherapy. This receptor was identified in a human donor with breast cancer. CDR3 DNA sequence: TGTGCCAGCAGTGATCGGCCAGCCGGGGGCTACACCTTC. This sequence encodes CASSDRPAGGYTF.